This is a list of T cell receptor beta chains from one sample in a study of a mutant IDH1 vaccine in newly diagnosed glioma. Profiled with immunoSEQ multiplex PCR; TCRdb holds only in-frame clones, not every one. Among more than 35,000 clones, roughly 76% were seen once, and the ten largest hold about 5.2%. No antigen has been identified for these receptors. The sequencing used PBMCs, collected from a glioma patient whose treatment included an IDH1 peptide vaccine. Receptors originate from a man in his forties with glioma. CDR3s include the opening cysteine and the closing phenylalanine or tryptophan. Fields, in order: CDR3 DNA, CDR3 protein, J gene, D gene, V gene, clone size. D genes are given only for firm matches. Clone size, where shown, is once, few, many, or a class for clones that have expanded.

TGTGCCACCAGAACGCCCAGCGCGGGAGATTACTCCTACGAGCAGTACTTC CATRTPSAGDYSYEQYF TRBJ2-7 TRBD2 TRBV25-1 .
TGTGCCAGTAGTATCGGGACCCGGGACAGGGGCCAAGAGACCCAGTACTTC CASSIGTRDRGQETQYF TRBJ2-5 TRBD1 TRBV19 .
TGTGCCAGCTCCCCAGGGGCAGGGGATAGCACAGATACGCAGTATTTT CASSPGAGDSTDTQYF TRBJ2-3 . TRBV18 .
TGTGCCAGCAGACGATCGCGGGTGGACACTGAAGCTTTCTTT CASRRSRVDTEAFF TRBJ1-1 . TRBV6-5 .
TGTGCCAGCAGCTTCTGGGGAGGGGACGGGGAGCTGTTTTTT CASSFWGGDGELFF TRBJ2-2 TRBD2 TRBV7-2 once
TGCGCCAGCAGCAACGGACAGGGGAGCTCCTACGAGCAGTACTTC CASSNGQGSSYEQYF TRBJ2-7 TRBD1 TRBV5-1 .
TGCGCCAGCAGCCAAGGGACTCTAGCCCAGCAGTACTTC CASSQGTLAQQYF TRBJ2-7 . TRBV4-1 once
TGTGCCAGCAGCCCATCTTTGGTGCTCTCTGGAAACACCATATATTTT CASSPSLVLSGNTIYF TRBJ1-3 . TRBV9 .
TGCGCCAGCAGCCTACAGGGCCCTCTCTACGAGCAGTACTTC CASSLQGPLYEQYF TRBJ2-7 . TRBV5-1 once
TGTGCCAGCAGCTTTCCCAGGGCGGGTCAGTTCTTC CASSFPRAGQFF TRBJ2-1 . TRBV11-2 .
TGTGCCAGCAGTTTCCCATCAGGAATGGGTGGCTACACCTTC CASSFPSGMGGYTF TRBJ1-2 . TRBV28 .
TGCGCCAGCAGCTTGGCTCCGGGACTTAGCACAGATACGCAGTATTTT CASSLAPGLSTDTQYF TRBJ2-3 . TRBV5-1 .
TGTGCCACCAGCCCCCTCGGGGGAACGAATGAGCAGTTCTTC CATSPLGGTNEQFF TRBJ2-1 . TRBV15 .
TGTGCCAGCAGAGGAGGATCCGGGACGGTCCAAGAGACCCAGTACTTC CASRGGSGTVQETQYF TRBJ2-5 . TRBV5-5 .
TGTGCCAGCAGCCCTGAGGGGGGTCAGAACACTGAAGCTTTCTTT CASSPEGGQNTEAFF TRBJ1-1 . TRBV6-4 .
TGTGCCAGCAGCCGGGGGCAGAGGAACACCGGGGAGCTGTTTTTT CASSRGQRNTGELFF TRBJ2-2 . TRBV9 .
TGTGCCAGCAGTTCGGGGGGCGTCACTGAAGCTTTCTTT CASSSGGVTEAFF TRBJ1-1 . TRBV11-3 .
TGCGCCAGCAGCCCCGGACAGGGTGGCACAGATACGCAGTATTTT CASSPGQGGTDTQYF TRBJ2-3 TRBD1 TRBV10-1 .
TGTGCCAGCAGGAAGGGGGCCGGCACCGGGGAGCTGTTTTTT CASRKGAGTGELFF TRBJ2-2 TRBD1 TRBV5-5 .
TGTGCCAGCAGCTTAGCGCTCGGGGCCAACGTCCTGACTTTC CASSLALGANVLTF TRBJ2-6 . TRBV7-9 .